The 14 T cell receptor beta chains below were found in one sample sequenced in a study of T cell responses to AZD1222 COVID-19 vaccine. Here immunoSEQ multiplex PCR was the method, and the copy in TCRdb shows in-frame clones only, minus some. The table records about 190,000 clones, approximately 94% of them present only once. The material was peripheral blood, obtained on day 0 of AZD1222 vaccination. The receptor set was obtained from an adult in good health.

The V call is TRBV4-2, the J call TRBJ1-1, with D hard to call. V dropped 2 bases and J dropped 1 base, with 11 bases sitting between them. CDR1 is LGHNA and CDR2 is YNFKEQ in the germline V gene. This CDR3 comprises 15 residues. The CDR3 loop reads CASSQHSRANTEAFF. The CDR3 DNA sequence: TGTGCCAGCAGCCAACACAGCCGGGCGAACACTGAAGCTTTCTTT.

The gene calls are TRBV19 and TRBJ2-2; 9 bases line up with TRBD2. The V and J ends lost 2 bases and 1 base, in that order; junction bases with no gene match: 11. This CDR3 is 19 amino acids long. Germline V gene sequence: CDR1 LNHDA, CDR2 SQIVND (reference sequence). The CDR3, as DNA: TGTGCCAGTAGTATACAGAGCGGGAGGACTCGACTGAACACCGGGGAGCTGTTTTTT. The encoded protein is CASSIQSGRTRLNTGELFF.

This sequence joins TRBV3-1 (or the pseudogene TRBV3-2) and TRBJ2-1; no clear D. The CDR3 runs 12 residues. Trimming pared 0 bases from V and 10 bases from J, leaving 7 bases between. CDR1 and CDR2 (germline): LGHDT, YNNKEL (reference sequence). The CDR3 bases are TGTGCCAGCAGCCAAGATTTACCAGAGCAGTTCTTC. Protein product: CASSQDLPEQFF.

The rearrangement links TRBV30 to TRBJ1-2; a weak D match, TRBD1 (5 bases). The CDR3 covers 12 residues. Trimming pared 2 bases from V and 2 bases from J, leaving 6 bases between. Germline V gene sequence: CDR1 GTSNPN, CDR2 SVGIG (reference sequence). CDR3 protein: CAWSRDNYGYTF. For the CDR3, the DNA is TGTGCCTGGAGTCGGGACAACTATGGCTACACCTTC.

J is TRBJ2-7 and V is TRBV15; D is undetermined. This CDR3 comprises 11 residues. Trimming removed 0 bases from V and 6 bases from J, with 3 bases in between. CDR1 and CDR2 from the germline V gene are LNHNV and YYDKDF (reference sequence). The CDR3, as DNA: TGTGCCACCAGCAGAGATTTCGAGCAGTACTTC. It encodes CATSRDFEQYF. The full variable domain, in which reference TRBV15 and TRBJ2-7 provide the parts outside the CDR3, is DAMVIQNPRYQVTQFGKPVTLSCSQTLNHNVMYWYQQKSSQAPKLLFHYYDKDFNNEADTPDNFQSRRPNTSFCFLDIRSPGLGDTAMYLCATSRDFEQYFGPGTRLTVT.

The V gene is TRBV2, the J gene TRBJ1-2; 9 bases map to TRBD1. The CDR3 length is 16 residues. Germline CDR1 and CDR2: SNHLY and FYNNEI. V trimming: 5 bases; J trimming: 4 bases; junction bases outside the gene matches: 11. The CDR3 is CASSSMTGGSGYGYTF. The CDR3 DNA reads TGTGCCAGCAGTTCCATGACAGGGGGATCTGGCTATGGCTACACCTTC.

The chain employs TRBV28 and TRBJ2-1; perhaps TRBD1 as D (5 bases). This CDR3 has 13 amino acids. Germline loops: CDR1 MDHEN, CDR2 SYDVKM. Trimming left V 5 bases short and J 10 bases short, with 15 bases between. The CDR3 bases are TGTGCCAGCAGTAAAGACCGTAACAGGGAGCAGTTCTTC. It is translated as CASSKDRNREQFF.

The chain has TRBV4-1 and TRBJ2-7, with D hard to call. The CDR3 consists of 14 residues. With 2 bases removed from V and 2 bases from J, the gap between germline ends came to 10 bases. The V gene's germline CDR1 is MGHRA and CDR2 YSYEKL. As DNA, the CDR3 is TGCGCCAGCAGCCAAACAGCCCTTACCTACGAGCAGTACTTC. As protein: CASSQTALTYEQYF.

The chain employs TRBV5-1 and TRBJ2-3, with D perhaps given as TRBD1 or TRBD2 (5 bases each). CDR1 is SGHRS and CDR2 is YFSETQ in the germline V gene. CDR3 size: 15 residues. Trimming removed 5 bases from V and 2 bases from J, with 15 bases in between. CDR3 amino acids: CASRFLGASTDTQYF. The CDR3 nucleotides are TGCGCCAGCAGATTTCTCGGGGCTTCCACAGATACGCAGTATTTT.

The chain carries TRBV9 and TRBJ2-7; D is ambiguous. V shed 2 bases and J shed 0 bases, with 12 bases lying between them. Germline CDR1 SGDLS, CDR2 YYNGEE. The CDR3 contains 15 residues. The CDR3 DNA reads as TGTGCCAGCAGCGTTGGGGTAGATAGCTCCTACGAGCAGTACTTC. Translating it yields CASSVGVDSSYEQYF.

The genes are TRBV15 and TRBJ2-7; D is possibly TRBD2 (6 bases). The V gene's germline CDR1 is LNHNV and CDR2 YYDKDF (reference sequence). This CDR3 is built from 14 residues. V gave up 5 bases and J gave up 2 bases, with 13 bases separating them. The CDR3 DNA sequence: TGTGCCACCAGCGGCCGCGGGGAGCCCTACGAGCAGTACTTC. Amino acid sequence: CATSGRGEPYEQYF.

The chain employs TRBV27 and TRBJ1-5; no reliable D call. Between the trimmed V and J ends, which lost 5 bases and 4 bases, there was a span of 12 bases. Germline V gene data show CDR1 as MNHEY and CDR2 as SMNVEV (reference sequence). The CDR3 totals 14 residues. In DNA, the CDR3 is TGTGCCAGCAGTCCCCGGGAGCCTAATCAGCCCCAGCATTTT. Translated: CASSPREPNQPQHF.

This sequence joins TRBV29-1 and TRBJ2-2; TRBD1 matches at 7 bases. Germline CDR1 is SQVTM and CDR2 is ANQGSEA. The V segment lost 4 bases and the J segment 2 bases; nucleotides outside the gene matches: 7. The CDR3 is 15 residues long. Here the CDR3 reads CSVGAGGTNTGELFF. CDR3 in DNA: TGCAGCGTTGGGGCAGGGGGTACCAACACCGGGGAGCTGTTTTTT.

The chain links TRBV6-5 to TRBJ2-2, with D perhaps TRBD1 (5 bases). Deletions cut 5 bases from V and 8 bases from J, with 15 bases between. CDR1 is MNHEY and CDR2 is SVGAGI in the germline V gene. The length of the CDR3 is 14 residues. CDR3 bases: TGTGCCAGCAGTAGGAATGATCAGGGTGGGGAGCTGTTTTTT. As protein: CASSRNDQGGELFF.